These T cell receptor beta chains were read from a single sample in a study of blood T cell repertoires in COVID-19. Clones were sequenced by immunoSEQ multiplex PCR, and TCRdb holds only the in-frame ones, with some missing. The sample holds tens of thousands of clones, 90% seen once. The source material was peripheral blood. All receptors come from a human donor in a cohort sampled during active COVID-19. CDR3s include the opening cysteine and the closing phenylalanine or tryptophan. Each record gives: D gene, V gene, clone size, J gene, CDR3 DNA, CDR3 protein. A D gene is named only where the DNA matches it firmly. Size values are once, few and many counts, or a class for expanded clones, and some rows have none.

>TRBD2|TRBV5-1|once|TRBJ2-5
TGCGCCAGCAGGAGACTAGCGGGGGGGTTACAAGAGACCCAGTACTTC
CASRRLAGGLQETQYF
>TRBD2|TRBV18|NA|TRBJ2-7
TGTGCCAGCTCACCACTGAGCGGGGCGAGCTCCTACGAGCAGTACTTC
CASSPLSGASSYEQYF
>TRBD1|TRBV4-1|NA|TRBJ2-7
TGCGCCAGCAGCCCACAGGGGGCGCGTAGCTCCTACGAGCAGTACTTC
CASSPQGARSSYEQYF
>TRBD1|TRBV14|NA|TRBJ1-1
TGTGCCAGCAGCCAAGACAGGGGGTTAGCCGAAGCTTTCTTT
CASSQDRGLAEAFF
>NA|TRBV5-4|NA|TRBJ2-7
TGTGCCAGCAGCCGACAGGCAAAGGCGCGAGAGCAGTACTTC
CASSRQAKAREQYF
>NA|TRBV6-6|NA|TRBJ1-5
TGTGCCAGCACCTTTTGGGCAGGCAATCAGCCCCAGCATTTT
CASTFWAGNQPQHF
>NA|TRBV18|NA|TRBJ1-5
TGTGCCAGCTCACCCAGGGACTCGGAGCCCCAGCATTTT
CASSPRDSEPQHF
>NA|TRBV23-1|NA|TRBJ2-4
TGCGCCAGCAGTCAATCATACCCGCTCGAGTTC
CASSQSYPLEF
>TRBD1|TRBV28|once|TRBJ2-7
TGTGCCAGCAGTGCCATGAGACAGGGATTATACGAGCAGTACTTC
CASSAMRQGLYEQYF
>NA|TRBV28|NA|TRBJ1-2
TGTGCCAGCACCGAGACAGGACCTAACTATGGCTACACCTTC
CASTETGPNYGYTF
>NA|TRBV30|once|TRBJ1-1
TGTGCCTGGAACCAGGGACACCAATTCACTGAAGCTTTCTTT
CAWNQGHQFTEAFF
>TRBD2|TRBV12-5|NA|TRBJ2-3
TGTGCTAGTGGTTTGGCTCGACTAGGGACTACTAGCACAGATACGCAGTATTTT
CASGLARLGTTSTDTQYF
>NA|TRBV7-9|NA|TRBJ1-2
TGTGCCAGCAGCTTAACCCCAACACAGACCTATGGCTACACCTTC
CASSLTPTQTYGYTF
>NA|TRBV7-5|NA|TRBJ1-2
TGTGTCAGAAGCTTATCGTGGAAGAACAGAACGGGACAGGGGGTAGGGTATGGCTACACCTTC
CVRSLSWKNRTGQGVGYGYTF
>NA|TRBV7-3|NA|TRBJ2-7
TGTGCCAGCAGCCCGGGACTTCCCTACGAGCAGTACTTC
CASSPGLPYEQYF
>NA|TRBV4-3|NA|TRBJ1-1
TGCGCCAGCAGCCAAGATTTGGCAGGGATAAACACTGAAGCTTTCTTT
CASSQDLAGINTEAFF
>TRBD1|TRBV10-3|NA|TRBJ1-6
TGTGCCATCAGTGCCGGGACAGGGATTCGGAATTCACCCCTCCACTTT
CAISAGTGIRNSPLHF
>TRBD2|TRBV9|NA|TRBJ2-3
TGTGCCAGCAGCGGCCGGTTTAAAGCGGGGGGCTACAGCGATACGCAGTATTTT
CASSGRFKAGGYSDTQYF
>NA|TRBV6-1|NA|TRBJ1-2
TGTGCCAGCAGTGAAGTTTGGGGGACAAGAAACTATGGCTACACCTTC
CASSEVWGTRNYGYTF
>TRBD1|TRBV30|NA|TRBJ1-2
TGTGCCTGGACAGGGGGCTTGGGCGGCTACACCTTC
CAWTGGLGGYTF
>NA|TRBV6-5|NA|TRBJ2-1
TGTGCCAGCAGCCCCAACTCGGGGTGGCGGATGGAGCAGTTCTTC
CASSPNSGWRMEQFF
>NA|TRBV10-3|NA|TRBJ2-2
TGTGCCATCAGTCAGGGGTCCATGAACACCGGGGAGCTGTTTTTT
CAISQGSMNTGELFF
>TRBD2|TRBV3-1/TRBV3-2|NA|TRBJ2-3
TGTGCCAGCAGCCCCCCGGGACTAGCTAGCACAGATACGCAGTATTTT
CASSPPGLASTDTQYF
>TRBD2|TRBV29-1|NA|TRBJ2-1
TGCAGCGTTGCCGGGGCTAGCGGGATCTATGAGCAGTTCTTC
CSVAGASGIYEQFF
>NA|TRBV6-2/TRBV6-3|NA|TRBJ1-5
TGTGCCAGCAGTTACTCGCAGGGTTGGGGCAATCAGCCCCAGCATTTT
CASSYSQGWGNQPQHF
>NA|TRBV5-1|NA|TRBJ2-7
TGCGCCAGCAGCTTCCCGTGGGGGGTAGGAGCTGACGAGCAGTACTTC
CASSFPWGVGADEQYF
>TRBD2|TRBV5-1|NA|TRBJ2-5
TGCGCCAGCAGCCCAGGACTAGCGGGGAGAGAGACCCAGTACTTC
CASSPGLAGRETQYF
>TRBD2|TRBV14|NA|TRBJ2-1
TGTGCCAGCAGCCATCTCGGACTAGCGGGAGTAGCGGTCGATGAGCAGTTCTTC
CASSHLGLAGVAVDEQFF
>TRBD1|TRBV10-3|NA|TRBJ1-1
TGTGCCATCATGCAGGGGGCTGAAGCTTTCTTT
CAIMQGAEAFF
>NA|TRBV5-1|NA|TRBJ1-1
TGCGCCAGCAGCTTGGCTAAAGGGGGTGAAGCTTTCTTT
CASSLAKGGEAFF
>NA|TRBV28|NA|TRBJ1-2
TGTGCCAGCGGTGAACTTGAGGGGGTCCTATACGTTGGGGTATGGGGCTACACCTTC
CASGELEGVLYVGVWGYTF
>NA|TRBV19|NA|TRBJ1-5
TGTGCCAGTAGTGATAGTGGGGGGAAAAATCAGCCCCAGCATTTT
CASSDSGGKNQPQHF
>NA|TRBV5-6|NA|TRBJ2-6
TGTGCCAGCACCCCGGGAGTCTCTGGGGCCAACGTCCTGACTTTC
CASTPGVSGANVLTF
>NA|TRBV18|NA|TRBJ2-1
TGTGCCAGCTCACCAATGGTCGGTCCCAATGAGCAGTTCTTC
CASSPMVGPNEQFF
>NA|TRBV7-2|NA|TRBJ1-1
TGTGCCAGCAGCCCCCTAATCTATTGGGGCGGTCCTGAAGCTTTCTTT
CASSPLIYWGGPEAFF
>NA|TRBV7-9|once|TRBJ2-7
TGTGCCAGCAGCTTAGGTTCGGGAGAGCAGTACTTC
CASSLGSGEQYF
>NA|TRBV7-9|NA|TRBJ1-1
TGTGCCAGCAGCTTAGTGGGGCCGAACACTGAAGCTTTCTTT
CASSLVGPNTEAFF
>NA|TRBV5-6|NA|TRBJ1-1
TGTGCCAGCAGCTGGGGAAACAGGAGAAGCACTGAAGCTTTCTTT
CASSWGNRRSTEAFF
>NA|TRBV28|NA|TRBJ1-5
TGTGCCAGCAGTTTAGGATCGGGTAAAGGCCGGGGGCCCCAGCATTTT
CASSLGSGKGRGPQHF
>NA|TRBV5-1|few|TRBJ2-2
TGCGCCAGCAGCTTGTCACAGCCCGTTGACACCGGGGAGCTGTTTTTT
CASSLSQPVDTGELFF
>NA|TRBV7-8|NA|TRBJ1-3
TGTGCCAGCAGCTCCCGCCGCAGTGGAAACACCATATATTTT
CASSSRRSGNTIYF
>NA|TRBV10-3|NA|TRBJ2-7
TGTGCCATCAGTGAAGGTACAGGGCGAAAGTACGAGCAGTACTTC
CAISEGTGRKYEQYF
>NA|TRBV5-6|NA|TRBJ2-3
TGTGCCAGCAGCATCAGGGGAGGGGCCACAGATACGCAGTATTTT
CASSIRGGATDTQYF
>NA|TRBV27|NA|TRBJ2-3
TGTGCCAGCAGAAAGGAGGGTCTAGGCACAGATACGCAGTATTTT
CASRKEGLGTDTQYF
>NA|TRBV7-2|NA|TRBJ2-7
TGTGCCAGCAGCTTAGCGTCGTCAGACAGCTACGAGCAGTACTTC
CASSLASSDSYEQYF
>TRBD2|TRBV7-2|NA|TRBJ2-7
TGTGCCAGCAGCTTAGGCGGGGGGGCTTACGAGCAGTACTTC
CASSLGGGAYEQYF
>NA|TRBV10-2|NA|TRBJ1-5
TGCGCCAGCAGTGAGAGGGCAGGGAATCAGCCCCAGCATTTT
CASSERAGNQPQHF
>TRBD2|TRBV20-1|NA|TRBJ2-3
TGCAGTGCTAGTTCCGCGGGGGAGCCACTCACAGATACGCAGTATTTT
CSASSAGEPLTDTQYF
>NA|TRBV14|once|TRBJ2-1
TGTGCCAGCAGTTTCTCACAGGGAGCTGAGCAGTTCTTC
CASSFSQGAEQFF